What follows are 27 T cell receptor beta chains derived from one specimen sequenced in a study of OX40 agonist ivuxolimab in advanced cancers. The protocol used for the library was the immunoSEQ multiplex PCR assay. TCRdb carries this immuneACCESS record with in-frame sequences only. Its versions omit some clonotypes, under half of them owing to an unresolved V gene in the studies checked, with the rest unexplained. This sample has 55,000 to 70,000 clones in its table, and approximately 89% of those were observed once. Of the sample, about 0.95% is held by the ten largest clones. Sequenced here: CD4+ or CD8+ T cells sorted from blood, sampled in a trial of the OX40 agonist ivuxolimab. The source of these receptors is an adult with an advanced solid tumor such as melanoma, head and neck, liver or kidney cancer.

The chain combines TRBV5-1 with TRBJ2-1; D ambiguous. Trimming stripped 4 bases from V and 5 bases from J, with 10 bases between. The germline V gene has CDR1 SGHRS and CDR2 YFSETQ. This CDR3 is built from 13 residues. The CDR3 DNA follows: TGCGCCAGCAGCCTCGAGTGGAACAATGAGCAGTTCTTC. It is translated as CASSLEWNNEQFF.

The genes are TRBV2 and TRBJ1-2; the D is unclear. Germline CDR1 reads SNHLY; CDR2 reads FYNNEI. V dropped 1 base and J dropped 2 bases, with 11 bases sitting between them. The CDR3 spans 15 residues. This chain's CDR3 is CASSEESALNYGYTF. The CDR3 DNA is TGTGCCAGCAGTGAAGAGAGTGCCCTGAACTATGGCTACACCTTC.

The CDR3 is CASSVQGGETQYF. The CDR3 DNA sequence: TGTGCCAGCAGTGTACAGGGGGGGGAGACCCAGTACTTC. The V call is TRBV2, the J call TRBJ2-5, with D maybe TRBD1 (8 bases). The CDR3 is 13 residues long. V lost 4 bases and J 5 bases, leaving 11 bases between the germline ends. In germline, CDR1 is SNHLY, CDR2 FYNNEI.

Here the CDR3 DNA reads TGTGCCAGCAGTTTGGGACAGCCGTCCAGTGAGCAGTTCTTC. This translates into CASSLGQPSSEQFF. This chain uses TRBV7-9 with TRBJ2-1; 7 positions match TRBD1. Per germline, CDR1 SEHNR and CDR2 FQNEAQ (reference sequence). J lost 9 bases, V lost 6 bases, and 11 bases had no gene match. This CDR3 contains 14 residues.

The CDR3 sequence: CASRPGNNEQFF. DNA for the CDR3: TGCGCCAGCCGACCGGGGAACAATGAGCAGTTCTTC. The chain couples TRBV5-1 to TRBJ2-1; D is possibly TRBD2 (5 bases). This CDR3 has 12 residues. The V gene lost 7 bases and the J gene lost 5 bases, with 10 bases spanning the gap. The germline V gene has CDR1 SGHRS and CDR2 YFSETQ.

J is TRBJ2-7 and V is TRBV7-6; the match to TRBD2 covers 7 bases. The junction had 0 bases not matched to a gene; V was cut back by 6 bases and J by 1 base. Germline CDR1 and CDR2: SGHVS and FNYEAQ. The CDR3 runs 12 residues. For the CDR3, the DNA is TGTGCCAGCAGGGGGGGGTCCTACGAGCAGTACTTC. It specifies CASRGGSYEQYF.

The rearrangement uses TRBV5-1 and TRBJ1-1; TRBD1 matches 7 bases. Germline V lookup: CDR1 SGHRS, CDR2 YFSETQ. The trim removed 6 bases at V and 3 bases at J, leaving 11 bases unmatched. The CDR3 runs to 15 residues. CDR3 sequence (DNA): TGCGCCAGCACGCGACAGGGAATTGGGGACACTGAAGCTTTCTTT. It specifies CASTRQGIGDTEAFF.

The CDR3 sequence is CASSMTGVAGNQPQHF. The CDR3 DNA sequence: TGTGCCAGTAGTATGACGGGAGTTGCCGGCAATCAGCCCCAGCATTTT. V gene TRBV19 combines with J gene TRBJ1-5; D is unclear. Trimming removed 3 bases at V and 2 bases at J, with 14 bases between. CDR1 is LNHDA, CDR2 SQIVND, per germline (reference sequence). The CDR3 consists of 16 residues.

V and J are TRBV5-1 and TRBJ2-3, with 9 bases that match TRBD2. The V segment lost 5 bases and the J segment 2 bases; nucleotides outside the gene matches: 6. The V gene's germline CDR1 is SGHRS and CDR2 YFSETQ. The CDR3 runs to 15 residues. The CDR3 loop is CASRIGGGVTDTQYF. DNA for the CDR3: TGCGCCAGCAGGATCGGCGGGGGGGTCACAGATACGCAGTATTTT.

The CDR3 loop is CASSLVFSGADTQYF. The CDR3 region has the DNA TGTGCCAGCAGCTTAGTTTTTAGCGGGGCAGATACGCAGTATTTT. This chain joins TRBV7-9 and TRBJ2-3, with TRBD2 matching 8 bases. CDR3 size: 15 residues. Germline CDR1 SEHNR, CDR2 FQNEAQ (reference sequence). The ends lost 1 base at V and 4 bases at J; junction bases unmatched: 4.

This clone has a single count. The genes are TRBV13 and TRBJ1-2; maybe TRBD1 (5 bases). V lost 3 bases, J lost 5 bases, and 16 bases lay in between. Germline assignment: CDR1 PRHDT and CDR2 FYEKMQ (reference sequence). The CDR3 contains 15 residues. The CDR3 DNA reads TGTGCCAGCAGCTTCCGGGGGAGGTTCCGATATGGCTACACCTTC. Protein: CASSFRGRFRYGYTF.

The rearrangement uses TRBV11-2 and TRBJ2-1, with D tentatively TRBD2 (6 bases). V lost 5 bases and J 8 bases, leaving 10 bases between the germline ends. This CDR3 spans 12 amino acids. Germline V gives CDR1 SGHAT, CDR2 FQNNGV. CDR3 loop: CASSTSWHEQFF. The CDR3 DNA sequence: TGTGCCAGCAGCACTAGCTGGCATGAGCAGTTCTTC.

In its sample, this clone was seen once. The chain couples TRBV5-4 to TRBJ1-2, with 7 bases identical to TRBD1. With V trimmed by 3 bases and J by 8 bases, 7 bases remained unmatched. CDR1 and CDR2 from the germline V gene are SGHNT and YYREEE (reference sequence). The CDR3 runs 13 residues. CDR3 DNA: TGTGCCAGCAGCTCGGACAGGATCGGGGGCTACACCTTC. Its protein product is CASSSDRIGGYTF.

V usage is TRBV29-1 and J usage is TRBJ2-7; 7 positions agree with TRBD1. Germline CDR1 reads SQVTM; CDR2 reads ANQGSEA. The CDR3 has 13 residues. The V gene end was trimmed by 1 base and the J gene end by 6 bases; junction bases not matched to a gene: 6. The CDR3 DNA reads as TGCAGCGTTGAAGTCGGTAAGGGGGCCGAGCAGTACTTC. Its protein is CSVEVGKGAEQYF.

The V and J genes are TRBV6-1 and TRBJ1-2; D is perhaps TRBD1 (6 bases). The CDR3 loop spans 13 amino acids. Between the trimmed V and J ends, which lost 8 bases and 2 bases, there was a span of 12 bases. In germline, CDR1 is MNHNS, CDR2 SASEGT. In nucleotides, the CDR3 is TGTGCCAGCCGAAACGGACAGAACTATGGCTACACCTTC. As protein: CASRNGQNYGYTF.

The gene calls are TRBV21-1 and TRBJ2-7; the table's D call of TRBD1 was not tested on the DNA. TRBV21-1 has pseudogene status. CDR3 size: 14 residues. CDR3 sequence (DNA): TGTGCCAGCAGCCTTCGGACATCCGACTACGAGCAGTACTTC. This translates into CASSLRTSDYEQYF.

DNA for the CDR3: TGTGCCAGCAGTATGTCAGGGAGGCAGACTGAAGCTTTCTTT. This encodes CASSMSGRQTEAFF. The chain recombines TRBV2 with TRBJ1-1, with D perhaps TRBD1 (5 bases). The CDR3 sequence is 14 residues long. Trimming took 5 bases from V and 5 from J, leaving 15 bases between them. CDR1 SNHLY and CDR2 FYNNEI come from the germline V gene. Using reference TRBV2 and TRBJ1-1 for the parts outside the CDR3, the full variable domain is EPEVTQTPSHQVTQMGQEVILRCVPISNHLYFYWYRQILGQKVEFLVSFYNNEISEKSEIFDDQFSVERPDGSNFTLKIRSTKLEDSAMYFCASSMSGRQTEAFFGQGTRLTVV.

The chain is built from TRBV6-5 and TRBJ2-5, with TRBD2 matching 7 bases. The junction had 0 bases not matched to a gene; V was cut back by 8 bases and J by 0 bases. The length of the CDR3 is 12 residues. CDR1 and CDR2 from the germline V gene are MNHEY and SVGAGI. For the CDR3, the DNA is TGTGCCAGCGGGGGGGACCAAGAGACCCAGTACTTC. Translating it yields CASGGDQETQYF.

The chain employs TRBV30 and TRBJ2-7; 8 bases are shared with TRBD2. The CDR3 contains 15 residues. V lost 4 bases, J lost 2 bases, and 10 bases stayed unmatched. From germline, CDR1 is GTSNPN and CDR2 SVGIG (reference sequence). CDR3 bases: TGTGCCTGGACCGCGGGAGGAACGGTGCCCTACGAGCAGTACTTC. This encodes CAWTAGGTVPYEQYF. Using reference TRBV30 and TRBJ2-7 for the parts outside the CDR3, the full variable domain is SQTIHQWPATLVQPVGSPLSLECTVEGTSNPNLYWYRQAAGRGLQLLFYSVGIGQISSEVPQNLSASRPQDRQFILSSKKLLLSDSGFYLCAWTAGGTVPYEQYFGPGTRLTVT.

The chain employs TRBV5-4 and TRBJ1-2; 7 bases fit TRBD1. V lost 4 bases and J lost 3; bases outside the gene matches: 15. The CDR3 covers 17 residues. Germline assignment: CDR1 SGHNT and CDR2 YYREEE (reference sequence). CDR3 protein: CASSPGQSRLPHYGYTF. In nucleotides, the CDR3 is TGTGCCAGCAGCCCGGGACAGAGTAGACTCCCCCACTATGGCTACACCTTC. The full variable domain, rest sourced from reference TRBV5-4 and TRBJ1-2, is ETGVTQSPTHLIKTRGQQVTLRCSSQSGHNTVSWYQQALGQGPQFIFQYYREEENGRGNFPPRFSGLQFPNYSSELNVNALELDDSALYLCASSPGQSRLPHYGYTFGSGTRLTVV.

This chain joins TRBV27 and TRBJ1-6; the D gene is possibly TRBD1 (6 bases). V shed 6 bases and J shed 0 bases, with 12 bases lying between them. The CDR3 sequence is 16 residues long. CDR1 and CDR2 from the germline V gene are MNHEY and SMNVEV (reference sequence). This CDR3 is CASRRGGISYNSPLHF. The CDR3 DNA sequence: TGTGCCAGCAGGCGCGGGGGCATCTCCTATAATTCACCCCTCCACTTT.

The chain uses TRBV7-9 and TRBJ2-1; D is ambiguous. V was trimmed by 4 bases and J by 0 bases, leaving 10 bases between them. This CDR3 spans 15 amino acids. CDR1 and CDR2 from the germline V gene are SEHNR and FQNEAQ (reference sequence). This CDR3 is CASSSAKSSYNEQFF. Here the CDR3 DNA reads TGTGCCAGCAGCTCAGCCAAGAGCTCCTACAATGAGCAGTTCTTC.

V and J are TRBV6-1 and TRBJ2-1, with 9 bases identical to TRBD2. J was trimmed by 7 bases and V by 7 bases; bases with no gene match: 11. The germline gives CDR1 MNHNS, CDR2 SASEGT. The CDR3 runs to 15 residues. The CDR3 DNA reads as TGTGCCAGCAATATAGCGGGGGTGACGTGGAATGAGCAGTTCTTC. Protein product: CASNIAGVTWNEQFF.

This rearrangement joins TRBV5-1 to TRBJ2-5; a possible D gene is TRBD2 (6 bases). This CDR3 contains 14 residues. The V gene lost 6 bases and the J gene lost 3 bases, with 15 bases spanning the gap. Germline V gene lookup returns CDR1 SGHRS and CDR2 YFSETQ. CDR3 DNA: TGCGCCAGCACGGGAGACAGTGGAAAAGAGACCCAGTACTTC. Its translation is CASTGDSGKETQYF.

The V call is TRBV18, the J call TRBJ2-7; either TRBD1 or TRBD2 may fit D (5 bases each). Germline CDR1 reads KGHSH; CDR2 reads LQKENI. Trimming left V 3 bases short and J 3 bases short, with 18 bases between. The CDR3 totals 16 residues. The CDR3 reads CASSPGMIGVSYEQYF. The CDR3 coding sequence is TGTGCCAGCTCACCCGGGATGATAGGGGTGAGCTACGAGCAGTACTTC.

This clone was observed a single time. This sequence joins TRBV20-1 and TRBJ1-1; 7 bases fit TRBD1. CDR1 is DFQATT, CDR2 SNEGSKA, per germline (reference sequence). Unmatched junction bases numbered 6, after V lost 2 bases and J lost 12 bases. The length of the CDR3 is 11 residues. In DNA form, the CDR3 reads TGCAGTGCTAGAACAGGGGAAAGAACTTTCTTT. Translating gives CSARTGERTFF.

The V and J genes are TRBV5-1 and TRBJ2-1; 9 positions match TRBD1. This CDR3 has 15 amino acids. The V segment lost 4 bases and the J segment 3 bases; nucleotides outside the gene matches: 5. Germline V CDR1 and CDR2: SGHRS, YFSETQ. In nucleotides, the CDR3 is TGCGCCAGCAGCCCCGGACAGGGGAGCTACAATGAGCAGTTCTTC. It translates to CASSPGQGSYNEQFF.